Below are 9 T cell receptor beta chains sequenced from a single sample in a study of post-analysis software for immune sequencing data (dated by TCRdb to between 2014 and 2016). Here is what the overall study found, with its caveats: Patients showed significantly higher frequencies than controls for roughly five TRBV segments, among them TRBV5-6, TRBV5-1 and TRBV20-1.

Their specific antigens are unknown. Library method: PCR. Reads for this sample came from an Illumina HiSeq 2500. To reduce PCR and sequencing biases, unique molecular identifiers were built into the TCR beta cDNA libraries. TCRdb redid the processing of the public reads, applying fastp at Q25 and MiXCR, and retained in-frame beta chains. Merged by CDR3 protein, the rows form single entries marked with the most common genes and DNA. For this sample the table gives 700,000 to 900,000 distinct CDR3 sequences, of which roughly 50% were detected only once. The top ten clonotypes cover just under 5% of the sample. The sample taken for sequencing was blood. These receptors were obtained from a girl aged 5-17 years with multiple sclerosis.

V is TRBV7-9 and J is TRBJ1-1; D uncertain. The length of the CDR3 is 14 residues. V dropped 5 bases and J dropped 2 bases, with 12 bases sitting between them. Germline V gene data show CDR1 as SEHNR and CDR2 as FQNEAQ (reference sequence). The CDR3 here is CASSITDTNTEAFF. CDR3 in DNA: TGTGCCAGCAGCATTACCGACACAAACACTGAAGCTTTCTTT.

A few counts support this clonotype. The rearrangement joins TRBV10-3 to TRBJ2-1, with TRBD2 matching 9 bases. Germline V lookup: CDR1 ENHRY, CDR2 SYGVKD. Trimming removed 2 bases from V and 2 bases from J; junction bases left unmatched: 7. This CDR3 region has 17 residues. CDR3 DNA: TGTGCCATCAGTGAGAGACTAGCGGAAGCGACCTACAATGAGCAGTTCTTC. Its protein product is CAISERLAEATYNEQFF.

The chain recombines TRBV24-1 with TRBJ2-1; D gene uncertain. CDR3 size: 14 residues. V shed 1 base and J shed 5 bases, with 8 bases lying between them. Germline CDR1 is KGHDR and CDR2 is SFDVKD. The CDR3 here is CATSDLSGHNEQFF. For the CDR3, the DNA is TGTGCCACCAGTGATTTATCCGGTCACAATGAGCAGTTCTTC.

The chain is built from TRBV20-1 and TRBJ2-3; D is unclear. Per the germline V gene, CDR1 is DFQATT and CDR2 is SNEGSKA (reference sequence). V was shortened by 1 base and J by 9 bases, with 5 bases between the two germline ends. The CDR3 is 10 amino acids. This CDR3 is CSARGLTQYF. DNA of the CDR3: TGCAGTGCTAGAGGGCTGACGCAGTATTTT.

With respect to this clonotype: One base away lies a much larger clone, so this may be a sequencing read error. The chain links TRBV20-1 to TRBJ2-1; 10 bases are a match to TRBD2. V gave up 6 bases and J gave up 5 bases; unmatched junction bases: 10. This CDR3 is built from 15 residues. Germline V CDR1 and CDR2: DFQATT, SNEGSKA (reference sequence). The CDR3: CSAAGVLAGNNEQFF. The CDR3, as DNA: TGCAGTGCAGCAGGGGTACTAGCGGGGAACAATGAGCAGTTCTTC.

In its sample, this clonotype was seen a few times. The chain carries TRBV20-1 and TRBJ2-7, with TRBD2 matching over 10 bases. V lost 3 bases, J lost 0 bases, and 14 bases stayed unmatched. The length of the CDR3 is 18 residues. The germline V gene encodes CDR1 DFQATT and CDR2 SNEGSKA (reference sequence). CDR3 nucleotide sequence: TGCAGTGCTAGCGCGATGGGGGGACTAGCGCTTTTCTCCTACGAGCAGTACTTC. Protein sequence: CSASAMGGLALFSYEQYF.

CDR3 bases: TGCAGCGTGGAGACAGGGGGATATGGCTACACCTTC. Translation gives CSVETGGYGYTF. J is TRBJ1-2 and V is TRBV29-1; the match to TRBD1 covers 9 bases. The CDR3 is 12 amino acids. The ends lost 6 bases at V and 5 bases at J; junction bases unmatched: 4. Germline V gene lookup returns CDR1 SQVTM and CDR2 ANQGSEA.

The chain couples TRBV9 to TRBJ1-2, with unresolved D. Germline CDR1 and CDR2: SGDLS and YYNGEE. The CDR3 contains 11 residues. The V gene lost 3 bases and the J gene lost 8 bases, with 8 bases spanning the gap. The CDR3 reads CASSAIGGYTF. In nucleotides, the CDR3 is TGTGCCAGCAGCGCTATTGGGGGCTACACCTTC.

The J gene is TRBJ2-1, the V gene TRBV7-2; 9 bases fit TRBD2. Germline CDR1 SGHTA, CDR2 FQGNSA. Trimming removed 5 bases from V and 5 bases from J; junction bases left unmatched: 16. The length of the CDR3 is 18 residues. CDR3 coding DNA: TGTGCCAGCAGCCCCCCTAGCGGGATCCCAGAGGGCAACAATGAGCAGTTCTTC. Its protein product is CASSPPSGIPEGNNEQFF.